A selection of T cell receptor beta chains follows, all from one sample in a study of T cell responses to AZD1222 COVID-19 vaccine. Some clones are missing from TCRdb's copy, which holds only in-frame ones; the method was immunoSEQ multiplex PCR. The sample lists 130,000 or so clones, about 89% seen once, with approximately 5.9% in the top ten. The starting material was peripheral blood, obtained on day 0 of AZD1222 vaccination. The receptors here all came from an adult in good health. CDR3s include the opening cysteine and the closing phenylalanine or tryptophan. Each record gives: CDR3 protein, CDR3 DNA, clone size, J gene, D gene, V gene. The D gene is left open where the match is weak. Only part of the rows carry a size: once, few, many, or a class if the clone is expanded.

cdr3_aa: CASSQSVGSNQPQHF; cdr3_nt: TGTGCCAGCAGCCAATCCGTAGGCAGCAATCAGCCCCAGCATTTT; clone_size: once; j_call: TRBJ1-5; d_call: -; v_call: TRBV3-1/TRBV3-2
cdr3_aa: CASSLQSSGSPREQYF; cdr3_nt: TGCGCCAGCTCCCTCCAAAGTAGCGGCTCTCCTAGGGAGCAGTACTTC; clone_size: -; j_call: TRBJ2-7; d_call: -; v_call: TRBV10-2
cdr3_aa: CASSLGRGEGPQYF; cdr3_nt: TGTGCCAGCAGCTTGGGTAGGGGTGAGGGGCCCCAGTACTTC; clone_size: -; j_call: TRBJ2-5; d_call: -; v_call: TRBV11-3
cdr3_aa: CASSVGAGTAVSEAFF; cdr3_nt: TGTGCCAGCAGCGTCGGAGCCGGGACAGCCGTCTCTGAAGCTTTCTTT; clone_size: -; j_call: TRBJ1-1; d_call: TRBD1; v_call: TRBV9
cdr3_aa: CSASTLAGLGTDTQYF; cdr3_nt: TGCAGTGCTAGTACTCTAGCCGGATTGGGCACAGATACGCAGTATTTT; clone_size: -; j_call: TRBJ2-3; d_call: -; v_call: TRBV20-1
cdr3_aa: CASSESSGRSNEQFF; cdr3_nt: TGTGCCAGCAGCGAGTCCAGCGGGAGAAGCAATGAGCAGTTCTTC; clone_size: -; j_call: TRBJ2-1; d_call: TRBD2; v_call: TRBV9
cdr3_aa: CAWSVQSGFTEAFF; cdr3_nt: TGTGCCTGGAGTGTACAATCGGGGTTCACTGAAGCTTTCTTT; clone_size: -; j_call: TRBJ1-1; d_call: -; v_call: TRBV30
cdr3_aa: CARQGSSSGNTIYF; cdr3_nt: TGTGCCCGACAGGGGTCGAGCTCTGGAAACACCATATATTTT; clone_size: -; j_call: TRBJ1-3; d_call: TRBD1; v_call: TRBV30
cdr3_aa: CASSFWTGGEQFF; cdr3_nt: TGCGCCAGCAGCTTCTGGACAGGGGGTGAGCAGTTCTTC; clone_size: once; j_call: TRBJ2-1; d_call: TRBD1; v_call: TRBV5-1
cdr3_aa: CASSLGPHWEKLFF; cdr3_nt: TGTGCCAGCAGCTTAGGGCCCCACTGGGAAAAACTGTTTTTT; clone_size: -; j_call: TRBJ1-4; d_call: -; v_call: TRBV7-9
cdr3_aa: CASSQFGPANSPLHF; cdr3_nt: TGTGCCAGCAGCCAATTCGGGCCAGCTAATTCACCCCTCCACTTT; clone_size: -; j_call: TRBJ1-6; d_call: -; v_call: TRBV3-1/TRBV3-2
cdr3_aa: CASTRTGAYQETQYF; cdr3_nt: TGTGCCAGTACTAGGACAGGGGCGTACCAAGAGACCCAGTACTTC; clone_size: -; j_call: TRBJ2-5; d_call: TRBD1; v_call: TRBV19
cdr3_aa: CASSFGLAGGEQYF; cdr3_nt: TGTGCCAGCAGCTTTGGACTAGCGGGAGGCGAGCAGTACTTC; clone_size: -; j_call: TRBJ2-7; d_call: TRBD2; v_call: TRBV9
cdr3_aa: CASSVAQDRFYGYTF; cdr3_nt: TGTGCCAGCAGCGTAGCTCAGGACAGGTTCTATGGCTACACCTTC; clone_size: once; j_call: TRBJ1-2; d_call: TRBD1; v_call: TRBV9
cdr3_aa: CASIIAVLGNTEAFF; cdr3_nt: TGTGCCAGCATTATAGCGGTCCTTGGGAACACTGAAGCTTTCTTT; clone_size: once; j_call: TRBJ1-1; d_call: -; v_call: TRBV6-5
cdr3_aa: CASSLAMGEQYF; cdr3_nt: TGTGCCAGCAGTTTGGCGATGGGGGAGCAGTACTTC; clone_size: -; j_call: TRBJ2-7; d_call: -; v_call: TRBV27
cdr3_aa: CASSARPDRVYGYTF; cdr3_nt: TGTGCCAGTAGTGCCCGCCCGGACAGGGTCTATGGCTACACCTTC; clone_size: -; j_call: TRBJ1-2; d_call: TRBD1; v_call: TRBV19